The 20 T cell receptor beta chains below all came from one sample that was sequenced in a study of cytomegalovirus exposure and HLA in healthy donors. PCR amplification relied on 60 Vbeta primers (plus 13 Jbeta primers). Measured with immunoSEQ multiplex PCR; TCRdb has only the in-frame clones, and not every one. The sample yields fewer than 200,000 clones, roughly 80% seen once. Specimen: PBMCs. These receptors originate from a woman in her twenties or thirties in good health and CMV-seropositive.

The CDR3, as DNA: TGCGCCAGCAGCTTGGAGGTTAGGGGCGAGCAGTACTTC. Translating it yields CASSLEVRGEQYF. The rearrangement links TRBV5-1 to TRBJ2-5, with D maybe TRBD1 (5 bases). The J call is uncertain, as TRBJ2-7 better fits the DNA end. The CDR3 runs to 13 residues. Looked up from germline, CDR1 is SGHRS and CDR2 is YFSETQ.

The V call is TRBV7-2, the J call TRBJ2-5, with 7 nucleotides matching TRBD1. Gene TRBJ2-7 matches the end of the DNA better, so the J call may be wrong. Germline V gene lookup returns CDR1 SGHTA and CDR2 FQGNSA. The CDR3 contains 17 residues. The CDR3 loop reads CASSHRLTGTAPYEQYF. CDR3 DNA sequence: TGTGCCAGCAGCCACCGCCTCACCGGGACAGCCCCCTACGAGCAGTACTTC.

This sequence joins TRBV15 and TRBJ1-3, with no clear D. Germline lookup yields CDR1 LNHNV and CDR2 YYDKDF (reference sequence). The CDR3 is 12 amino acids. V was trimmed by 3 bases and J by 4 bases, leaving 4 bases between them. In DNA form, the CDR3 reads TGTGCCACCAGCAGCCAGGGAAACACCATATATTTT. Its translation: CATSSQGNTIYF.

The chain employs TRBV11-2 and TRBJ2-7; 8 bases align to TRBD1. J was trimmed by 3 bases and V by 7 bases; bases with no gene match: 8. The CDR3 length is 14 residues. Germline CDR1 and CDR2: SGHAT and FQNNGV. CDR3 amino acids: CASTVQGARYEQYF. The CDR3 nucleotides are TGTGCCAGCACCGTTCAGGGGGCCCGCTACGAGCAGTACTTC.

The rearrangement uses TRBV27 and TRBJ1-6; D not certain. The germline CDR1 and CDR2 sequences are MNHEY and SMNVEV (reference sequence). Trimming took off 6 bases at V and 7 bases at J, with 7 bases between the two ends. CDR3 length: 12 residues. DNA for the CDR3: TGTGCCAGCAGCAGAGGGAATTCACCCCTCCACTTT. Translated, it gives CASSRGNSPLHF.

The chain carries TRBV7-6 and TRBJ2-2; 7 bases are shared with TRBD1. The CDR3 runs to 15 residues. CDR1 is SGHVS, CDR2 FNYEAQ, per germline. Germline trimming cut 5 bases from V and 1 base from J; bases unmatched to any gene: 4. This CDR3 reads CASSPRTGNTGELFF. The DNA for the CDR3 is TGTGCCAGCAGCCCCCGGACAGGGAACACCGGGGAGCTGTTTTTT. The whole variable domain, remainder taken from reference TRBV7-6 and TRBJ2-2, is GAGVSQSPRYKVTKRGQDVALRCDPISGHVSLYWYRQALGQGPEFLTYFNYEAQQDKSGLPNDRFSAERPEGSISTLTIQRTEQRDSAMYRCASSPRTGNTGELFFGEGSRLTVL.

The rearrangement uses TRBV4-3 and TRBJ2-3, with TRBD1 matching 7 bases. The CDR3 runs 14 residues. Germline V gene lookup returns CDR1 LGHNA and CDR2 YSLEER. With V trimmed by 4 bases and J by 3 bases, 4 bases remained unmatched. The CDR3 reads CASSLGRGTDTQYF. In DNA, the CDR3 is TGCGCCAGCAGCCTAGGCAGGGGGACAGATACGCAGTATTTT.

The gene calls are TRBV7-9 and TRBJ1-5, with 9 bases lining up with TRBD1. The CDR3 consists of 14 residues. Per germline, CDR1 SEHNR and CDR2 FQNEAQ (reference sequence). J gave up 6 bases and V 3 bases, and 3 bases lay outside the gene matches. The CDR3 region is CASSFDRGSQPQHF. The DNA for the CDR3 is TGTGCCAGCAGCTTCGACAGGGGGAGTCAGCCCCAGCATTTT.

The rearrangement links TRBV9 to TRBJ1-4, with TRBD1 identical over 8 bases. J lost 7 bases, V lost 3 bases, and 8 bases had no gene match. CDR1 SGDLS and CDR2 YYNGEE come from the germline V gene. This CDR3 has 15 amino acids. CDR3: CASSAGQGEGEKLFF. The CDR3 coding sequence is TGTGCCAGCAGCGCTGGACAGGGCGAGGGTGAAAAACTGTTTTTT.

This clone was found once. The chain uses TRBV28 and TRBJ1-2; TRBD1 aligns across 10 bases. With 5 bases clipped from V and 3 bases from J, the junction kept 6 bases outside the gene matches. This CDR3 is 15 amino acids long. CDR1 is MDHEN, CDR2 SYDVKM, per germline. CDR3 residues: CASSRDRGFDYGYTF. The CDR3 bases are TGTGCCAGCAGTCGGGACAGGGGTTTTGACTATGGCTACACCTTC.

DNA for the CDR3: TGTGCCAGCAGTAATCAGATCTGGGGGGGGAATGAGCAGTTCTTC. Amino acid sequence: CASSNQIWGGNEQFF. This chain links TRBV2 with TRBJ2-1; 7 bases align to TRBD2. From germline, CDR1 is SNHLY and CDR2 FYNNEI. V trimming: 5 bases; J trimming: 7 bases; junction bases outside the gene matches: 11. CDR3 length: 15 residues.

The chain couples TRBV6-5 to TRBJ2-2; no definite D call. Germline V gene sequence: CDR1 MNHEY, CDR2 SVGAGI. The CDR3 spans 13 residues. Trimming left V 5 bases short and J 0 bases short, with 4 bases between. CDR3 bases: TGTGCCAGCAGTACAGCGAACACCGGGGAGCTGTTTTTT. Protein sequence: CASSTANTGELFF.

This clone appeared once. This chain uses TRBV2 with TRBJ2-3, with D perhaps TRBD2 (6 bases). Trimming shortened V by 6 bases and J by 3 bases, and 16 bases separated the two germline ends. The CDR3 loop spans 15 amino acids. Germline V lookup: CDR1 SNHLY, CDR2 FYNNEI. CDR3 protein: CASRRGFGGTDTQYF. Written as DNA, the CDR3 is TGTGCCAGCAGGAGGGGTTTTGGGGGGACAGATACGCAGTATTTT.

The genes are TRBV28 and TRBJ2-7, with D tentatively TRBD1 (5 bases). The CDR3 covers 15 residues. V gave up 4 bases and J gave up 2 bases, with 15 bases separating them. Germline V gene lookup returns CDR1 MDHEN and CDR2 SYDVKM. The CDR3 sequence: CASSSSKTATYEQYF. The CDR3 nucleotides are TGTGCCAGCAGTTCATCGAAGACAGCTACCTACGAGCAGTACTTC.

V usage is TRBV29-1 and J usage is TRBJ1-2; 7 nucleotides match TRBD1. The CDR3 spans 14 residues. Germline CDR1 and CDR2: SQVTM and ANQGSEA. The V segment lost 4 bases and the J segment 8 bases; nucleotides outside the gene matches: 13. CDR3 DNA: TGCAGCGTTGTGGAGTACCGACAGGGAACGGGCTACACCTTC. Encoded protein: CSVVEYRQGTGYTF.

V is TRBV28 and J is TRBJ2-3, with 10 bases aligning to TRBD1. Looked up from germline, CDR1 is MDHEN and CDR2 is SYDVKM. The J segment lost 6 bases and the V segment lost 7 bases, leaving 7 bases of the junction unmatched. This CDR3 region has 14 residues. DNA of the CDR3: TGTGCCAGCACCTCGACAGGGGGCTTTGATACGCAGTATTTT. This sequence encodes CASTSTGGFDTQYF.

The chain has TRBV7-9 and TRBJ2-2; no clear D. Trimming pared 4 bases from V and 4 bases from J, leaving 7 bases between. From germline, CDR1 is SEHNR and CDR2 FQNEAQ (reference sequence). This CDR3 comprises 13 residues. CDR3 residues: CASSSTVTGELFF. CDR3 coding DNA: TGTGCCAGCAGCTCAACAGTCACCGGGGAGCTGTTTTTT.

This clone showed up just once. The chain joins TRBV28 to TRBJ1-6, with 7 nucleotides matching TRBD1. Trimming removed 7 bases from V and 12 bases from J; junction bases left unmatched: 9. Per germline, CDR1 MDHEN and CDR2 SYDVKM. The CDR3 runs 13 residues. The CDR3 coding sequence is TGTGCCAGCACCCCCGATAACAGGGGACCCCTCCACTTT. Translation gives CASTPDNRGPLHF.

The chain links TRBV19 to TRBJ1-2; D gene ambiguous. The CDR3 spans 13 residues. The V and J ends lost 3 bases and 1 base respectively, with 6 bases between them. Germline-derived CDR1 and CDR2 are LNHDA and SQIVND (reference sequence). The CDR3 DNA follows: TGTGCCAGTAGTATGAGAAATAACTATGGCTACACCTTC. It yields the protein CASSMRNNYGYTF.

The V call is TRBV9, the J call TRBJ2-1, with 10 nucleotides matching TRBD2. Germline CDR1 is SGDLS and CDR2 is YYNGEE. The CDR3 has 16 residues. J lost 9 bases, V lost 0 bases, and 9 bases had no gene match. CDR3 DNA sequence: TGTGCCAGCAGCGTAGAAGGTAGCGGGGGGAGGGGTGAGCAGTTCTTC. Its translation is CASSVEGSGGRGEQFF.